This record concerns one T cell receptor (beta chain) sequence. This table comes from immunoSEQ multiplex PCR, and its TCRdb copy is limited to in-frame clones, with some not included. The sample gives under 85,000 clones, less than 95% of which show up once; about 6.2% is in the top ten. The data are from a study of control samples from healthy donors and cancer patients. V lost 3 bases and J lost 4; bases outside the gene matches: 5. The CDR3 length is 16 residues. Germline V CDR1 and CDR2: LGHNA, YSLEER. This TCR was sampled from a woman aged 35 to 49 in good health. This rearrangement joins TRBV4-3 to TRBJ2-1; 11 bases map to TRBD2. Material: blood. The CDR3 here is CASSQTSGAQYNEQFF. CDR3 DNA sequence: TGCGCCAGCAGCCAGACTAGCGGGGCCCAATACAATGAGCAGTTCTTC.